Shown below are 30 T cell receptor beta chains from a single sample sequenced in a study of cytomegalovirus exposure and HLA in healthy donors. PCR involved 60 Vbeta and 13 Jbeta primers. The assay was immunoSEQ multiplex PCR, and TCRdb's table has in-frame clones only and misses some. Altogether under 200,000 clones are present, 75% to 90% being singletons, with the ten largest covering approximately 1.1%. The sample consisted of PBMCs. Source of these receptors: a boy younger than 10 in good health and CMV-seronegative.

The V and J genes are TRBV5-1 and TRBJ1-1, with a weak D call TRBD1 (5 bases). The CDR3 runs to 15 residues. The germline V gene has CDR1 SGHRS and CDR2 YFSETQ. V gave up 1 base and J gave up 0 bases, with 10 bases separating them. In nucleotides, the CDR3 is TGCGCCAGCAGCTTGTTCAGACAGATGAACACTGAAGCTTTCTTT. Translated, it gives CASSLFRQMNTEAFF.

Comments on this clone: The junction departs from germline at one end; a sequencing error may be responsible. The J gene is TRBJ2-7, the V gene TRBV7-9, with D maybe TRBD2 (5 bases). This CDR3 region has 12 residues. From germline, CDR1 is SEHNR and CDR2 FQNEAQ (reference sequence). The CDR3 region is CSSSLASYPIYF. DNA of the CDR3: TGTTCCAGCAGCTTAGCTAGCTATCCTATATACTTC.

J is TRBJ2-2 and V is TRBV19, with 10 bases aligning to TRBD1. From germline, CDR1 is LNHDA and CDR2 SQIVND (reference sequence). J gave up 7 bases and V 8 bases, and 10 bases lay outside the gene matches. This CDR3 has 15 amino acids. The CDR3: CASSRQGAMGGELFF. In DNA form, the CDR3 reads TGTGCCAGTTCCCGACAGGGGGCGATGGGCGGGGAGCTGTTTTTT.

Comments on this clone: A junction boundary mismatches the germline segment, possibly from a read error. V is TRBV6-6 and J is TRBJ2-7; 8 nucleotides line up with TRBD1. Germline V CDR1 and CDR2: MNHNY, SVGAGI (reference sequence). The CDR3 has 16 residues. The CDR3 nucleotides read TGTGCCCGCAGTCCGCCCCGTAGGACAGGGACCTACGAGCAGTACTTC. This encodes CARSPPRRTGTYEQYF.

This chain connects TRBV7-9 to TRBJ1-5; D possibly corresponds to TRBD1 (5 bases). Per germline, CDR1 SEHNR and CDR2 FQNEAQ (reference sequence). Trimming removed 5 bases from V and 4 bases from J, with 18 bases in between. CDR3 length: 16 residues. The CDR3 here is CASSPESAGFNQPQHF. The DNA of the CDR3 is TGTGCCAGCAGCCCCGAATCAGCAGGGTTTAATCAGCCCCAGCATTTT.

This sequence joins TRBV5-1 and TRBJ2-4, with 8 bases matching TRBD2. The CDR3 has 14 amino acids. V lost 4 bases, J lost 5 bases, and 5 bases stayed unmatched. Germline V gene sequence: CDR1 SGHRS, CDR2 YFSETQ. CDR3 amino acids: CASSVPGGENIQYF. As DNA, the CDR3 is TGCGCCAGCAGCGTCCCCGGGGGGGAAAACATTCAGTACTTC.

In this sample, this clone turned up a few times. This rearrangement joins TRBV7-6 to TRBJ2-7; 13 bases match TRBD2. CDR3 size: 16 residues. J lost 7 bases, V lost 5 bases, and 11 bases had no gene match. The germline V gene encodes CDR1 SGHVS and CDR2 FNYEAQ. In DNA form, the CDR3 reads TGTGCCAGCAGCCCCGAAAGGACTAGCGGGAGACAGGAGCAGTACTTC. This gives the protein CASSPERTSGRQEQYF.

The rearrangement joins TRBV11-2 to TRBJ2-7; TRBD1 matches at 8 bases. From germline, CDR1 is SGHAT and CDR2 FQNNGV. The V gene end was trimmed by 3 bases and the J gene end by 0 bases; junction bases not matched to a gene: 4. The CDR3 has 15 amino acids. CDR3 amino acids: CASSLVTGASYEQYF. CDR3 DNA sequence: TGTGCCAGCAGCTTGGTGACAGGGGCCTCCTACGAGCAGTACTTC.

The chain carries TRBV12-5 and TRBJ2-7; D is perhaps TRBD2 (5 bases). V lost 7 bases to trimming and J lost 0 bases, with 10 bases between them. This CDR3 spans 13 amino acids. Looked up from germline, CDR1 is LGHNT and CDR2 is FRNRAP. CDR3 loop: CASAHGDSYEQYF. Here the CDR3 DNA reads TGTGCTAGTGCCCACGGGGACTCCTACGAGCAGTACTTC.

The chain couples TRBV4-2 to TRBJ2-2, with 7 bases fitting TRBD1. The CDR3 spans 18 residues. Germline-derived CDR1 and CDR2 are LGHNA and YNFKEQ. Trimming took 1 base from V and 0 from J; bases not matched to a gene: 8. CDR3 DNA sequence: TGTGCCAGCAGCCAAGTTCCGGGGCAGGGGGCGAACACCGGGGAGCTGTTTTTT. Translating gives CASSQVPGQGANTGELFF.

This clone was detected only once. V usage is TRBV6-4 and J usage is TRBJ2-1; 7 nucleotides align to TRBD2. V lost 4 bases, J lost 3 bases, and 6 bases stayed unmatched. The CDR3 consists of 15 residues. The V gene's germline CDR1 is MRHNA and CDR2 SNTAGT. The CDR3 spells CASSAVAGYYNEQFF. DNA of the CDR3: TGTGCCAGCAGTGCCGTAGCGGGTTACTACAATGAGCAGTTCTTC.

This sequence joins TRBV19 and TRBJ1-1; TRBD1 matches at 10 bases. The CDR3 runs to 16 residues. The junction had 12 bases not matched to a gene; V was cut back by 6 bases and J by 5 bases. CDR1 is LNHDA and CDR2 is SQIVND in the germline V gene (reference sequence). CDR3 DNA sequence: TGTGCCAGTAGGGTGGGACAGGGGATAGGGGAAACTGAAGCTTTCTTT. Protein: CASRVGQGIGETEAFF.

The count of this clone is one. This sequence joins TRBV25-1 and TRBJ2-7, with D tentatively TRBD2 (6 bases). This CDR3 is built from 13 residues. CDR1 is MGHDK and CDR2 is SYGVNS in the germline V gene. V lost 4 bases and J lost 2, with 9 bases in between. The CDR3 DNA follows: TGTGCCAGCAGTGGGGCGGGGCCCTACGAGCAGTACTTC. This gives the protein CASSGAGPYEQYF.

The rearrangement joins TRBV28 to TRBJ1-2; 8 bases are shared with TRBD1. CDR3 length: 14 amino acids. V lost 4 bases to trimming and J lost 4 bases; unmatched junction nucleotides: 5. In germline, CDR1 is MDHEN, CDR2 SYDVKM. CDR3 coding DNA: TGTGCCAGCAGTTCAGGGGGCACCCCCTATGGCTACACCTTC. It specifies CASSSGGTPYGYTF.

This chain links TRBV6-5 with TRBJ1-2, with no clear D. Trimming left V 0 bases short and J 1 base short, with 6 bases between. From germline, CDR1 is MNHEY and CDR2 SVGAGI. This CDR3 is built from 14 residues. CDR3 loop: CASSYSYGNYGYTF. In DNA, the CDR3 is TGTGCCAGCAGTTACTCGTACGGTAACTATGGCTACACCTTC.

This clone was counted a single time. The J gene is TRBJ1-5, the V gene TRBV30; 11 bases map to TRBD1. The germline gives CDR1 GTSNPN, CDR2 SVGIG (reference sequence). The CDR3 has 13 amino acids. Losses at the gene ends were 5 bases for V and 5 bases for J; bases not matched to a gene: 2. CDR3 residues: CAWAGQGDQPQHF. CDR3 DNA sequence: TGTGCCTGGGCGGGACAGGGGGATCAGCCCCAGCATTTT.

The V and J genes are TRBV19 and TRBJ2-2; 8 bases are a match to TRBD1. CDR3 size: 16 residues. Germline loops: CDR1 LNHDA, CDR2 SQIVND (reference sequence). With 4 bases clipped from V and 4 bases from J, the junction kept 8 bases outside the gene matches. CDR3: CASSNGQGPPTGELFF. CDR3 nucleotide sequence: TGTGCCAGTAGTAACGGACAGGGACCCCCCACCGGGGAGCTGTTTTTT.

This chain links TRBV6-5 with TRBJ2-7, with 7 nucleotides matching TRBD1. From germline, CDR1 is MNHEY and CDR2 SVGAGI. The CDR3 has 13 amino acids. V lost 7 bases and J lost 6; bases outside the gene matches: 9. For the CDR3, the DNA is TGTGCCAGCACTAACGACAGGGCTGGCGAGCAGTACTTC. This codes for CASTNDRAGEQYF.

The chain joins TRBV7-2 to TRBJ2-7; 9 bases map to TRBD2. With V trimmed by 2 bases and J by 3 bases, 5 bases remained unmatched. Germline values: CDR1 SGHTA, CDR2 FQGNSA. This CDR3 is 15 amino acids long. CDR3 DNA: TGTGCCAGCAGCTTAACAGCGGGAGGCAACTACGAGCAGTACTTC. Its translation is CASSLTAGGNYEQYF.

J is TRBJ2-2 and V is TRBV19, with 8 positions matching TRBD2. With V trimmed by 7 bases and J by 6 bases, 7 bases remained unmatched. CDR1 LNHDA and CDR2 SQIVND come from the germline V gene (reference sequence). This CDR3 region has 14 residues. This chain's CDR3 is CASTTGGAPGELFF. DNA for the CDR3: TGTGCCAGTACTACCGGGGGGGCCCCCGGGGAGCTGTTTTTT.

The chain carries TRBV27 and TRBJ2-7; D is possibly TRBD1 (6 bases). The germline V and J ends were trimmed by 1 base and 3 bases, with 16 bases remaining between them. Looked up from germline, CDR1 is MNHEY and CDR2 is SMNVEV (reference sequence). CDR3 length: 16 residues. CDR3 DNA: TGTGCCAGCAGTTTATTGGGGCAGGGGCCCTACTACGAGCAGTACTTC. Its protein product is CASSLLGQGPYYEQYF.

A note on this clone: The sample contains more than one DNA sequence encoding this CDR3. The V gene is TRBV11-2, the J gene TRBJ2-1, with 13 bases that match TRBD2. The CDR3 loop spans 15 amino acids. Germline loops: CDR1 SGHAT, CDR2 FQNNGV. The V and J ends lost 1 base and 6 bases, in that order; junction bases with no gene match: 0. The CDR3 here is CASSLGLAGGNEQFF. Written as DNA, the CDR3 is TGTGCCAGCAGCTTAGGACTAGCGGGAGGCAATGAGCAGTTCTTC.

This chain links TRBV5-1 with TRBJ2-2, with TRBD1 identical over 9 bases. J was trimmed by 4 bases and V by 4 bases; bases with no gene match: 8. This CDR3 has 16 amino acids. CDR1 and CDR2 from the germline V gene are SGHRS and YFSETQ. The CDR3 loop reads CASSTQPGQGTGELFF. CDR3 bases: TGCGCCAGCAGCACACAACCGGGACAGGGCACCGGGGAGCTGTTTTTT.

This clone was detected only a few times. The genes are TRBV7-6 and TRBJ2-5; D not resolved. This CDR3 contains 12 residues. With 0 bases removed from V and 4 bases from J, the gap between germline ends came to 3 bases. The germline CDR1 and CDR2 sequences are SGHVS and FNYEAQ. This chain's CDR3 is CASSLARETQYF. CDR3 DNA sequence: TGTGCCAGCAGCTTAGCGCGAGAGACCCAGTACTTC.

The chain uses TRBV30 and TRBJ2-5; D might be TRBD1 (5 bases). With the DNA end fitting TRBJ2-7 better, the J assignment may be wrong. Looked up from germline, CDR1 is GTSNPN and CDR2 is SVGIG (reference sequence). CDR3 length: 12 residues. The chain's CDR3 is CAWSVGVFEQYF. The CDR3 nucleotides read TGTGCCTGGAGTGTAGGGGTATTCGAGCAGTACTTC.

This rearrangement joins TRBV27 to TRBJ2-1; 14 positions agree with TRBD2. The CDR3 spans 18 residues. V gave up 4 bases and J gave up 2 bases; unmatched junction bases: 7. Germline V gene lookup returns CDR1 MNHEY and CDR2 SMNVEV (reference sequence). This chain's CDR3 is CASSSRLAGGRPYNEQFF. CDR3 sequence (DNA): TGTGCCAGCAGTTCTAGACTAGCGGGAGGGCGCCCCTACAATGAGCAGTTCTTC.

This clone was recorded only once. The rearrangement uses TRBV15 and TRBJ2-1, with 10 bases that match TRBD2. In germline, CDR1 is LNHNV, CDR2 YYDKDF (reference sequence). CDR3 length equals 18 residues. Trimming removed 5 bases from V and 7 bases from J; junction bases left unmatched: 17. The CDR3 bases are TGTGCCACCAGCGTCGTCTTTCTAGCGGGGGTAAATATAAATGAGCAGTTCTTC. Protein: CATSVVFLAGVNINEQFF.

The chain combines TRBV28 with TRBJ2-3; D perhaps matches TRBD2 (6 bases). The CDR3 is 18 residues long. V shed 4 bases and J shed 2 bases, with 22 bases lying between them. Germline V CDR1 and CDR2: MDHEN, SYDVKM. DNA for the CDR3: TGTGCCAGCAGTTCAGGGAGGAGGAGGGACTGGGACACAGATACGCAGTATTTT. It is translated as CASSSGRRRDWDTDTQYF.

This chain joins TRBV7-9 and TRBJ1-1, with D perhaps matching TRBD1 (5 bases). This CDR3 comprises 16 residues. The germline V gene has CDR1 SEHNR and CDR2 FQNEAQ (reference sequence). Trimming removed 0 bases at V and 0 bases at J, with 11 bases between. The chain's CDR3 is CASSLAWGLMNTEAFF. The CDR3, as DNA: TGTGCCAGCAGCTTAGCATGGGGCCTCATGAACACTGAAGCTTTCTTT.

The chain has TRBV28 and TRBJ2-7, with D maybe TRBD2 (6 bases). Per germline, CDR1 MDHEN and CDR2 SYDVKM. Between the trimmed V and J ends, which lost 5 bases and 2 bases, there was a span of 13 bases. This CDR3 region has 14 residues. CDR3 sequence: CASSPWTTPYEQYF. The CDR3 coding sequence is TGTGCCAGCAGTCCGTGGACTACCCCCTACGAGCAGTACTTC.